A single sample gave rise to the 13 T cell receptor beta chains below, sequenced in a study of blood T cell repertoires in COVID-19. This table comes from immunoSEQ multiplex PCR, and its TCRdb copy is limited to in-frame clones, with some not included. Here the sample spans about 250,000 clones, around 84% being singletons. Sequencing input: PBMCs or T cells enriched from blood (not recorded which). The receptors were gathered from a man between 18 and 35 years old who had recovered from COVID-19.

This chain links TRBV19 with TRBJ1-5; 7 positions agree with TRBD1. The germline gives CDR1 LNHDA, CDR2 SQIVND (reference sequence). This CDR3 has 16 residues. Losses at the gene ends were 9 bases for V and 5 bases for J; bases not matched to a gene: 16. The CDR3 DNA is TGTGCCAGCCGTCGACAGGGTTTCTGGGAGGATCAGCCCCAGCATTTT. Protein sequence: CASRRQGFWEDQPQHF.

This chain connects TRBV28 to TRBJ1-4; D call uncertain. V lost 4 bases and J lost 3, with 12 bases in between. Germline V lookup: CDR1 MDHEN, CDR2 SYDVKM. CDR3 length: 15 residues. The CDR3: CASSWEGPANEKLFF. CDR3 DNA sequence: TGTGCCAGCAGTTGGGAGGGTCCGGCTAATGAAAAACTGTTTTTT.

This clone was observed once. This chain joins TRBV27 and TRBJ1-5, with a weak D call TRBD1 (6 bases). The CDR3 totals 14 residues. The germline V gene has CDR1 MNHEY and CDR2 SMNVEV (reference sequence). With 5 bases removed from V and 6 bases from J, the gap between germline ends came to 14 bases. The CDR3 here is CASSRTGSIQPQHF. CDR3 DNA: TGTGCCAGCAGTAGAACAGGGTCGATTCAGCCCCAGCATTTT.

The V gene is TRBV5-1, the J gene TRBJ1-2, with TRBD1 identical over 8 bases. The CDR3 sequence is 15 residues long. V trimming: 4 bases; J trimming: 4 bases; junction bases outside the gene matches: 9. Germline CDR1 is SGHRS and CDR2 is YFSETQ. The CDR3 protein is CASSPLDRDSYGYTF. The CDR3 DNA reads TGCGCCAGCAGCCCCTTGGACAGGGATAGCTATGGCTACACCTTC.

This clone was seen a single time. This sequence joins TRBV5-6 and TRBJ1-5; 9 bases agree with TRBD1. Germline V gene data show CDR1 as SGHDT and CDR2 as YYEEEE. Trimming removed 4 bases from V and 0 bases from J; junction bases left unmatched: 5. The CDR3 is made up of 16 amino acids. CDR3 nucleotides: TGTGCCAGCAGCATAGGACAGGGGACTAGCAATCAGCCCCAGCATTTT. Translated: CASSIGQGTSNQPQHF.

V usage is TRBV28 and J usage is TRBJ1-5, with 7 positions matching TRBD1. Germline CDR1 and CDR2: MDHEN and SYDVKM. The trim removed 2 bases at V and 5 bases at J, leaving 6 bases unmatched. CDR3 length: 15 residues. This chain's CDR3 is CASSLAAGGDQPQHF. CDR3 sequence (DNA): TGTGCCAGCAGTTTAGCTGCAGGGGGTGATCAGCCCCAGCATTTT.

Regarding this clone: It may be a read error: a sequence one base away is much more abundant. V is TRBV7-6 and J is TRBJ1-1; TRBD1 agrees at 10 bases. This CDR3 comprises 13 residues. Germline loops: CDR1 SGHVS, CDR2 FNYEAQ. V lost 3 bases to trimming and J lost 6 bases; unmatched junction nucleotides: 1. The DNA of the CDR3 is TGTGCCAGCAGCTTCGGACAGGGGGCTGAAGCTTTCTTT. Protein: CASSFGQGAEAFF.

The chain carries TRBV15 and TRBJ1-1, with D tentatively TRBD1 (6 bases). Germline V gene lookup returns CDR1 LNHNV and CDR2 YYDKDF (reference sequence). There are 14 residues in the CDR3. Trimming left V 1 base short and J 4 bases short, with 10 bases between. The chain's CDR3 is CATSRVTGTTEAFF. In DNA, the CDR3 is TGTGCCACCAGCAGAGTCACAGGGACCACTGAAGCTTTCTTT.

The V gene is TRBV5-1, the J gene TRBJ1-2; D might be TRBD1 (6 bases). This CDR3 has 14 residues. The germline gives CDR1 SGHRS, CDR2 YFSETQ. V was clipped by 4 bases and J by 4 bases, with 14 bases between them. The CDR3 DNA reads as TGCGCCAGCAGCCTCGAGGGGGTCCTCTATGGCTACACCTTC. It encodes CASSLEGVLYGYTF. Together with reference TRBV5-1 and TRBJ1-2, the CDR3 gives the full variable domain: KAGVTQTPRYLIKTRGQQVTLSCSPISGHRSVSWYQQTPGQGLQFLFEYFSETQRNKGNFPGRFSGRQFSNSRSEMNVSTLELGDSALYLCASSLEGVLYGYTFGSGTRLTVV.

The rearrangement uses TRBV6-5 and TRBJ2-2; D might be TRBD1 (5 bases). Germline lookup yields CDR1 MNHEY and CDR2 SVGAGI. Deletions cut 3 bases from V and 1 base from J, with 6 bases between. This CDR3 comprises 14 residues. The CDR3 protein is CASSYTGNTGELFF. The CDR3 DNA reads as TGTGCCAGCAGTTATACAGGGAACACCGGGGAGCTGTTTTTT.

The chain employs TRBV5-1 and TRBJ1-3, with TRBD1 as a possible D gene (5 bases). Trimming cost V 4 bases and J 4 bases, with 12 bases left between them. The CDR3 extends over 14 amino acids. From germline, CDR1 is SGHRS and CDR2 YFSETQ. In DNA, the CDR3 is TGCGCCAGCAGCCGGGGGACCGGCGGAAACACCATATATTTT. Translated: CASSRGTGGNTIYF.

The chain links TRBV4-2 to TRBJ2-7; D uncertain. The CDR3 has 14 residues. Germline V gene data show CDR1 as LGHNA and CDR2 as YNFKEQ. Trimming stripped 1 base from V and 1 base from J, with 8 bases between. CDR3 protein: CASSQVDGSYEQYF. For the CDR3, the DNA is TGTGCCAGCAGCCAAGTTGACGGGTCCTACGAGCAGTACTTC.

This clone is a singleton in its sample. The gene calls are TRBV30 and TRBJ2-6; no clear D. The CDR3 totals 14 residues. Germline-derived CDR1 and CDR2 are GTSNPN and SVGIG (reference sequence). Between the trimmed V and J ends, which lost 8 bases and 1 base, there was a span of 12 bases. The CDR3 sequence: CAVESKSGANVLTF. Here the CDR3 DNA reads TGTGCCGTGGAGTCTAAATCTGGGGCCAACGTCCTGACTTTC.